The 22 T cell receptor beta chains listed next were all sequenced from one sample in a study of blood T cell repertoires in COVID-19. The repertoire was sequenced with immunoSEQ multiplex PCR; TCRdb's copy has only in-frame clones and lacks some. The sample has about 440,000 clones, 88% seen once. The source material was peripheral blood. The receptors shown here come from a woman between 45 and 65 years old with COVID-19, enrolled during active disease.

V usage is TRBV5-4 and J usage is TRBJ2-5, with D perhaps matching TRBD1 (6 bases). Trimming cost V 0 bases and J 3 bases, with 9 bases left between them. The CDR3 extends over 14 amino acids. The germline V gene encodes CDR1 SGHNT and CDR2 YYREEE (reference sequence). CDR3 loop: CASSLGQAKETQYF. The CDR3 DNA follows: TGTGCCAGCAGCTTGGGACAGGCGAAAGAGACCCAGTACTTC.

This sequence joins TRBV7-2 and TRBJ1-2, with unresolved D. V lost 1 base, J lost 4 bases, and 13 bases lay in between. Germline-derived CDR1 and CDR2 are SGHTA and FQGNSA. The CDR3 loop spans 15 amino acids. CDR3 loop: CASSLGSARVYGYTF. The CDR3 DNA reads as TGTGCCAGCAGCTTAGGGTCTGCCCGGGTCTATGGCTACACCTTC.

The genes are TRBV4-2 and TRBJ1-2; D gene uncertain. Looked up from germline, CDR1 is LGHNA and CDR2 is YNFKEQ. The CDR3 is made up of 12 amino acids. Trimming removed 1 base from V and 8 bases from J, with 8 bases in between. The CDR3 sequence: CASSQGRIGYTF. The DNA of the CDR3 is TGTGCCAGCAGCCAAGGGAGGATAGGCTACACCTTC.

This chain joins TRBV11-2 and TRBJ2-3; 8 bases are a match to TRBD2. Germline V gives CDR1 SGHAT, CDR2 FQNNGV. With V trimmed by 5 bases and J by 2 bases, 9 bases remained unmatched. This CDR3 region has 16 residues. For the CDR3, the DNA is TGTGCCAGCAGCCTTTTAGGCGGGGGGTCCACAGATACGCAGTATTTT. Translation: CASSLLGGGSTDTQYF.

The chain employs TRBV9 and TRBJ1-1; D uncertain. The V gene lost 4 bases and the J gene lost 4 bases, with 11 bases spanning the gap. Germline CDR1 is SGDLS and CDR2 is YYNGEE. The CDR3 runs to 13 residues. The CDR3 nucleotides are TGTGCCAGCAGCCCCCTCGCGGGCACTGAAGCTTTCTTT. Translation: CASSPLAGTEAFF.

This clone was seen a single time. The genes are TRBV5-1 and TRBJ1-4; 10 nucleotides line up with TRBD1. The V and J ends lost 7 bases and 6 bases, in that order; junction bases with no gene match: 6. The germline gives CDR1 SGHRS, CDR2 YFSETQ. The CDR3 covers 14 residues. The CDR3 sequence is CASRPGQGYEKLFF. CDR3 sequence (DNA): TGCGCCAGCCGCCCGGGACAGGGGTATGAAAAACTGTTTTTT.

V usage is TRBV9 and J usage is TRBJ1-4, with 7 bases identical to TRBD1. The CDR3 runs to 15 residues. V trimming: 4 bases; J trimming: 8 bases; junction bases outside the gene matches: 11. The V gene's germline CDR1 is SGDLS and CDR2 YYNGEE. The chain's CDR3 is CASSPQGGSWEKLFF. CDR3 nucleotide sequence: TGTGCCAGCAGCCCCCAGGGGGGTTCCTGGGAAAAACTGTTTTTT.

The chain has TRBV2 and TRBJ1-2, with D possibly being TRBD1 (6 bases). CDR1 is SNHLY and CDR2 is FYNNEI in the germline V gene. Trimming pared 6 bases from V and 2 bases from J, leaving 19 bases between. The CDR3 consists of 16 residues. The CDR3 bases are TGTGCCAGCAGAGGTGGCCAATTTACAGGGAACTATGGCTACACCTTC. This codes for CASRGGQFTGNYGYTF.

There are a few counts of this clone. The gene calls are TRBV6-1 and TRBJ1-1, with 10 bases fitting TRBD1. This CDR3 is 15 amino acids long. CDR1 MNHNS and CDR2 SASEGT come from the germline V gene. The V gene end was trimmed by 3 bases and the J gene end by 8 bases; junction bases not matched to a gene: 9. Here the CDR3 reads CASSEGQGLLTEAFF. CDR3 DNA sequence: TGTGCCAGCAGTGAGGGACAGGGGCTGCTGACGGAAGCTTTCTTT.

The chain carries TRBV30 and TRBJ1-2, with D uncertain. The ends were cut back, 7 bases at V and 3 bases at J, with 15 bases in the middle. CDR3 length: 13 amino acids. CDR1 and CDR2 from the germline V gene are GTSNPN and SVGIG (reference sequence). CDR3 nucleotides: TGTGCCTCCTCGGAAGGAGCCTACTATGGCTACACCTTC. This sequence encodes CASSEGAYYGYTF.

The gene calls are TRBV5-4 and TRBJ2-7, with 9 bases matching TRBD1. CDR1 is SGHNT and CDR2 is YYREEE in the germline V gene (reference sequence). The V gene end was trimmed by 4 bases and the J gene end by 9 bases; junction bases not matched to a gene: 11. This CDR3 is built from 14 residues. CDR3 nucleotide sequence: TGTGCCAGCAGCCTGGACAGGGGCGAAATTGGGCAGTACTTC. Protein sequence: CASSLDRGEIGQYF.

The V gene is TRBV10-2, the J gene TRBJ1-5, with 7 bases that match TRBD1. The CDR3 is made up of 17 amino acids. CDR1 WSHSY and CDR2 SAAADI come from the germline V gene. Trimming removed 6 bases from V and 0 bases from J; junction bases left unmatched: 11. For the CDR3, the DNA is TGCGCCAGCAGGGCTGACAGGGAACAACATAGCAATCAGCCCCAGCATTTT. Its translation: CASRADREQHSNQPQHF.

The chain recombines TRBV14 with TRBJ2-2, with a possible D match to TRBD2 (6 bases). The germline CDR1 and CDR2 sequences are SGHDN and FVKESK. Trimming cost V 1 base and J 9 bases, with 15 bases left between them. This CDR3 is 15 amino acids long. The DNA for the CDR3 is TGTGCCAGCAGCCAAGGGCCCGGGGGATTCCGGGAGCTGTTTTTT. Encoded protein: CASSQGPGGFRELFF.

CDR3 DNA sequence: TGTGCCAGCAGTTTAGAGGGTGAGCAGTTCTTC. Protein sequence: CASSLEGEQFF. The chain has TRBV28 and TRBJ2-1, with a possible D match to TRBD2 (5 bases). CDR3 size: 11 residues. The V gene lost 2 bases and the J gene lost 9 bases, with 5 bases spanning the gap. Germline values: CDR1 MDHEN, CDR2 SYDVKM.

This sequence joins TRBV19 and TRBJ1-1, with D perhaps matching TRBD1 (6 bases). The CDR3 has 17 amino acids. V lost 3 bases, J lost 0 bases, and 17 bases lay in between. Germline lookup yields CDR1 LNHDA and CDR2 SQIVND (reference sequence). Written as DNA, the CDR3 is TGTGCCAGTAGTATGGCAGGGGATTGGGAAATGAACACTGAAGCTTTCTTT. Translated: CASSMAGDWEMNTEAFF.

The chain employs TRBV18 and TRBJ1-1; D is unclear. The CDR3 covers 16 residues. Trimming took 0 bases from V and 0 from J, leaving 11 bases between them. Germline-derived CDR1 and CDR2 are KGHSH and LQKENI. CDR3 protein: CASSPPTLKVNTEAFF. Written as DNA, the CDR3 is TGTGCCAGCTCACCACCGACACTGAAAGTGAACACTGAAGCTTTCTTT. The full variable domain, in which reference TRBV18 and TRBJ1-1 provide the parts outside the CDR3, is NAGVMQNPRHLVRRRGQEARLRCSPMKGHSHVYWYRQLPEEGLKFMVYLQKENIIDESGMPKERFSAEFPKEGPSILRIQQVVRGDSAAYFCASSPPTLKVNTEAFFGQGTRLTVV.

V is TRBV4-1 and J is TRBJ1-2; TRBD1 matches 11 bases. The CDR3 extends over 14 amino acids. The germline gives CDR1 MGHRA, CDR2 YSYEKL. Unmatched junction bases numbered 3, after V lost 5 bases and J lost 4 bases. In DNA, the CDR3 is TGCGCCAGCAGCTTCGGACAGGGGGCCTATGGCTACACCTTC. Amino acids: CASSFGQGAYGYTF.

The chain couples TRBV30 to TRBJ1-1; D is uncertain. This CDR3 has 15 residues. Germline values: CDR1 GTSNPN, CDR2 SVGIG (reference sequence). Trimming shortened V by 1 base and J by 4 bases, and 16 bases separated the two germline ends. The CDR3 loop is CAWSAPHRAGTEAFF. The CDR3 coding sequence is TGTGCCTGGAGTGCCCCGCACCGTGCGGGCACTGAAGCTTTCTTT.

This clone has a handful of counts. As DNA, the CDR3 is TGTGCCACGTCTTTTAGCGAAGATACGCAGTATTTT. Protein: CATSFSEDTQYF. The chain combines TRBV6-5 with TRBJ2-3; D perhaps matches TRBD2 (5 bases). Trimming stripped 10 bases from V and 5 bases from J, with 13 bases between. The CDR3 has 12 residues. Per the germline V gene, CDR1 is MNHEY and CDR2 is SVGAGI.

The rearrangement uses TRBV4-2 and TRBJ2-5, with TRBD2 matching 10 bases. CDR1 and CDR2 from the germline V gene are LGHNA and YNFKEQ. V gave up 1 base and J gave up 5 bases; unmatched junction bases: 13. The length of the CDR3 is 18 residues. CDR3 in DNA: TGTGCCAGCAGCCAAGGTCGTAGCGGGGGGCTTCCCGGGGAGACCCAGTACTTC. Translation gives CASSQGRSGGLPGETQYF.

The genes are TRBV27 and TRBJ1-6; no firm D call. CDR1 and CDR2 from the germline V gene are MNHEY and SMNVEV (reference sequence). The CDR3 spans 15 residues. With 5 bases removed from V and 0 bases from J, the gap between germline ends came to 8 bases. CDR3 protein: CASSASSSYNSPLHF. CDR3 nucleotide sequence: TGTGCCAGCAGTGCGAGTTCCTCCTATAATTCACCCCTCCACTTT.

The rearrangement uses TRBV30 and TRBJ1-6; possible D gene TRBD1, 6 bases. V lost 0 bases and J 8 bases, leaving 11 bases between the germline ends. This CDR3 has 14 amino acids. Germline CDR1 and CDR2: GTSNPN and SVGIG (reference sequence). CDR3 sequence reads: CAWSVRGKDSPLHF. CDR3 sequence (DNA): TGTGCCTGGAGTGTAAGGGGGAAAGATTCACCCCTCCACTTT.